One and the same sample provided the 14 T cell receptor beta chains below, sequenced in a study of post-analysis software for immune sequencing data. Study observations and caveats: Roughly five TRBV segments appeared more often in patients than in controls, and TRBV5-6, TRBV5-1 and TRBV20-1 were among these.

Their recognized antigens are unknown. Sequencing libraries made from TCR beta cDNA carried unique molecular identifiers. TCRdb used MiXCR to reprocess the PCR reads, holding one entry per CDR3 protein. The table has hundreds of thousands of distinct CDR3 sequences, about 32% seen once. Sequenced input: blood. These receptors were obtained from a girl aged 10-17 years with multiple sclerosis.

V usage is TRBV29-1 and J usage is TRBJ2-6, with 9 bases lining up with TRBD2. V lost 4 bases, J lost 3 bases, and 7 bases stayed unmatched. The CDR3 covers 16 residues. Per the germline V gene, CDR1 is SQVTM and CDR2 is ANQGSEA. Here the CDR3 reads CSVGGSGGLGANVLTF. The CDR3, as DNA: TGCAGCGTTGGTGGTAGCGGGGGTCTTGGGGCCAACGTCCTGACTTTC.

This clonotype was recorded a few times. CDR3 sequence: CASRYQTGGEETQYF. CDR3 sequence (DNA): TGCGCCAGCAGATACCAAACAGGGGGCGAGGAGACCCAGTACTTC. This chain connects TRBV5-1 to TRBJ2-5; 9 bases fit TRBD1. Trimming took 5 bases from V and 5 from J; bases not matched to a gene: 10. Germline V gene data show CDR1 as SGHRS and CDR2 as YFSETQ. The CDR3 has 15 residues.

CDR3 sequence reads: CASSHADRGDEQYF. The CDR3 bases are TGCGCCAGCAGCCATGCGGACAGGGGCGACGAGCAGTACTTC. The V gene is TRBV4-3, the J gene TRBJ2-5, with TRBD1 identical over 9 bases. Matching the DNA end better, TRBJ2-7 makes the J call doubtful. Germline CDR1 is LGHNA and CDR2 is YSLEER. This CDR3 contains 14 residues.

A note on this clonotype: A much larger clone is a single base away; this may be a read error. The chain carries TRBV5-6 and TRBJ2-5; D remains ambiguous. The CDR3 has 12 amino acids. Germline values: CDR1 SGHDT, CDR2 YYEEEE. The V and J ends lost 3 bases and 4 bases respectively, with 7 bases between them. The CDR3 DNA follows: TGTGCCAGCAGCTGGGTCACAGAGACCCAGTACTTC. Its protein is CASSWVTETQYF.

In this sample, this clonotype turned up a few times. The chain is built from TRBV27 and TRBJ1-6, with D perhaps TRBD1 (5 bases). Germline values: CDR1 MNHEY, CDR2 SMNVEV (reference sequence). The CDR3 length is 17 residues. Trimming left V 2 bases short and J 0 bases short, with 11 bases between. CDR3 region: CASSLGGASSYNSPLHF. The CDR3 DNA reads as TGTGCCAGCAGTTTAGGAGGGGCGAGCTCCTATAATTCACCCCTCCACTTT.

This clonotype was detected a few times. The chain is built from TRBV3-1 and TRBJ2-1; D is unresolved. Germline assignment: CDR1 LGHDT and CDR2 YNNKEL (reference sequence). V was trimmed by 6 bases and J by 2 bases, leaving 11 bases between them. The CDR3 is 14 residues long. The CDR3 nucleotides are TGTGCCAGCAGTACCGGACGCGCCTACAATGAGCAGTTCTTC. It specifies CASSTGRAYNEQFF.

The gene calls are TRBV4-1 and TRBJ2-3; the match to TRBD2 covers 10 bases. The CDR3 is 16 residues long. The V and J ends lost 5 bases and 11 bases, in that order; junction bases with no gene match: 16. CDR1 is MGHRA, CDR2 YSYEKL, per germline. The CDR3 DNA sequence: TGCGCCAGCAGCTCCCGACTAGCGGGTTCGGAGATGGGGCAGTATTTT. As protein: CASSSRLAGSEMGQYF.

In its sample, this clonotype was seen a few times. V usage is TRBV7-2 and J usage is TRBJ2-7; 10 nucleotides agree with TRBD2. Germline V gene sequence: CDR1 SGHTA, CDR2 FQGNSA. The CDR3 sequence is 17 residues long. Losses at the gene ends were 0 bases for V and 1 base for J; bases not matched to a gene: 6. The CDR3 is CASSLASTSGPSYEQYF. CDR3 bases: TGTGCCAGCAGCTTAGCATCGACTAGCGGGCCATCCTACGAGCAGTACTTC.

Only a few counts were recorded for this clonotype. The chain couples TRBV10-3 to TRBJ2-3; D is possibly TRBD1 or TRBD2 (6 bases each). The germline gives CDR1 ENHRY, CDR2 SYGVKD. The CDR3 runs to 14 residues. V shed 8 bases and J shed 1 base, with 13 bases lying between them. The CDR3: CAILPGAGTDTQYF. CDR3 bases: TGTGCCATCCTCCCGGGGGCGGGCACAGATACGCAGTATTTT.

This clonotype has more than one count but fewer than ten. CDR3 sequence reads: CASSQDNSRNYGYTF. The CDR3 nucleotides are TGTGCCAGCAGCCAAGATAACAGCCGGAACTATGGCTACACCTTC. The chain joins TRBV4-2 to TRBJ1-2, with D hard to call. The germline gives CDR1 LGHNA, CDR2 YNFKEQ. Trimming removed 0 bases from V and 2 bases from J, with 10 bases in between. CDR3 size: 15 residues.

This clonotype was observed a handful of times. The chain joins TRBV20-1 to TRBJ1-5, with D unclear. The CDR3 is 15 amino acids. CDR1 and CDR2 (germline): DFQATT, SNEGSKA (reference sequence). The V gene lost 3 bases and the J gene lost 5 bases, with 17 bases spanning the gap. Here the CDR3 DNA reads TGCAGTGCTAGTCTTCAGACCCCTACTGATCAGCCCCAGCATTTT. This encodes CSASLQTPTDQPQHF.

The rearrangement uses TRBV2 and TRBJ1-5; unclear D gene. V dropped 8 bases and J dropped 0 bases, with 11 bases sitting between them. The germline gives CDR1 SNHLY, CDR2 FYNNEI. CDR3 size: 14 residues. CDR3: CASGGGYSNQPQHF. DNA for the CDR3: TGTGCCAGCGGTGGAGGTTATAGCAATCAGCCCCAGCATTTT.

The gene calls are TRBV28 and TRBJ1-2; TRBD1 agrees at 7 bases. The J segment lost 4 bases and the V segment lost 5 bases, leaving 7 bases of the junction unmatched. The CDR3 totals 14 residues. Germline CDR1 MDHEN, CDR2 SYDVKM. CDR3 sequence reads: CASSEGGRGYGYTF. The CDR3 nucleotides are TGTGCCAGCAGTGAAGGGGGCCGAGGCTATGGCTACACCTTC.

This clonotype came up a few times. The rearrangement joins TRBV12-3 or TRBV12-4 to TRBJ1-5, with TRBD1 as a possible D gene (6 bases). The CDR3 covers 14 residues. V lost 7 bases and J 0 bases, leaving 10 bases between the germline ends. In DNA form, the CDR3 reads TGTGCCAGCACCGTACAGGGTAGCAATCAGCCCCAGCATTTT. Protein: CASTVQGSNQPQHF.